The 15 T cell receptor beta chains below were found in one sample sequenced in a study of early T cells in non-severe SARS-CoV-2 infection. TCRdb recomputed calls from the 5' RACE reads with MiXCR, one row per CDR3 protein. The sample records 50,000 or so distinct CDR3 sequences, 5.6% being singletons. The sample taken for sequencing was whole blood. The receptors were sampled from an adult who was a healthcare worker with PCR-confirmed SARS-CoV-2 infection or an uninfected control (not recorded which).

The CDR3 sequence: CASSTARNYEQYF. CDR3 in DNA: TGTGCCAGCAGCACAGCCAGGAACTACGAGCAGTACTTC. The V and J genes are TRBV11-2 and TRBJ2-7; D uncertain. Germline V lookup: CDR1 SGHAT, CDR2 FQNNGV. The V gene lost 5 bases and the J gene lost 3 bases, with 11 bases spanning the gap. This CDR3 spans 13 amino acids.

This clonotype has only a few counts. This chain joins TRBV11-2 and TRBJ1-2, with D uncertain. CDR3 length: 12 residues. Germline V CDR1 and CDR2: SGHAT, FQNNGV. V was clipped by 3 bases and J by 8 bases, with 10 bases between them. DNA for the CDR3: TGTGCCAGCAGCTTTAGTGGCGAAGGCTACACCTTC. It translates to CASSFSGEGYTF.

The J gene is TRBJ2-3, the V gene TRBV15, with D perhaps TRBD2 (6 bases). Germline V gives CDR1 LNHNV, CDR2 YYDKDF (reference sequence). Trimming removed 1 base at V and 0 bases at J, with 8 bases between. There are 15 residues in the CDR3. DNA for the CDR3: TGTGCCACCAGCAGAGTCGGGACTAGCACAGATACGCAGTATTTT. Amino acid sequence: CATSRVGTSTDTQYF.

This clonotype was counted at least ten times. The rearrangement links TRBV7-3 to TRBJ1-3; D is ambiguous. The germline V and J ends were trimmed by 0 bases and 0 bases, with 0 bases remaining between them. The CDR3 loop spans 13 amino acids. Per the germline V gene, CDR1 is SGHTA and CDR2 is FQGTGA. As DNA, the CDR3 is TGTGCCAGCAGCTTAACCTCTGGAAACACCATATATTTT. Amino acids: CASSLTSGNTIYF.

This clonotype showed up many times. The V gene is TRBV5-4, the J gene TRBJ2-1; maybe TRBD2 (6 bases). Trimming took off 3 bases at V and 0 bases at J, with 16 bases between the two ends. The CDR3 consists of 17 residues. CDR1 is SGHNT, CDR2 YYREEE, per germline (reference sequence). The CDR3 spells CASSSGGSGFSYNEQFF. The CDR3 bases are TGTGCCAGCAGCTCCGGAGGGTCCGGATTCTCCTACAATGAGCAGTTCTTC.

This clonotype has a count of ten or more. The gene calls are TRBV20-1 and TRBJ1-6; perhaps TRBD1 as D (6 bases). The length of the CDR3 is 15 residues. Trimming took off 1 base at V and 6 bases at J, with 13 bases between the two ends. From germline, CDR1 is DFQATT and CDR2 SNEGSKA (reference sequence). The CDR3 is CSARAAGVPNSPLHF. The CDR3 DNA follows: TGCAGTGCTAGAGCGGCAGGGGTCCCTAATTCACCCCTCCACTTT.

This clonotype was detected many times. This chain connects TRBV6-5 to TRBJ1-2; D is perhaps TRBD1 (5 bases). This CDR3 has 15 residues. From germline, CDR1 is MNHEY and CDR2 SVGAGI. V was pared by 6 bases and J by 1 base, with 15 bases between. The CDR3 protein is CASSPGLTFNYGYTF. In DNA form, the CDR3 reads TGTGCCAGCAGCCCGGGACTGACTTTTAACTATGGCTACACCTTC.

Many counts were recorded for this clonotype. This chain joins TRBV11-2 and TRBJ1-1; no reliable D call. In germline, CDR1 is SGHAT, CDR2 FQNNGV. The CDR3 consists of 14 residues. V was pared by 1 base and J by 3 bases, with 9 bases between. This CDR3 is CASSLGERHTEAFF. For the CDR3, the DNA is TGTGCCAGCAGCTTAGGGGAGAGGCACACTGAAGCTTTCTTT.

In the case of this clonotype: A much larger clone differs from this one at a single base, so this may be a read error. This chain connects TRBV20-1 to TRBJ2-1; D is perhaps TRBD2 (6 bases). The length of the CDR3 is 11 residues. The germline V gene encodes CDR1 DFQATT and CDR2 SNEGSKA (reference sequence). CDR3: CGARDTSEQFF. In nucleotides, the CDR3 is TGCGGTGCTAGAGATACTAGCGAGCAGTTCTTC.

This clonotype was seen many times. The V and J genes are TRBV12-3 or TRBV12-4 and TRBJ1-2; no clear D. V was trimmed by 3 bases and J by 2 bases, leaving 7 bases between them. The CDR3 is made up of 13 amino acids. The CDR3 region has the DNA TGTGCCAGCAGTTTGGGCGGGAACTATGGCTACACCTTC. Translation: CASSLGGNYGYTF.

This clonotype was recorded at least ten times. CDR3 loop: CASSLVTGLNSPLHF. For the CDR3, the DNA is TGCGCCAGCAGCTTGGTTACAGGGCTGAATTCACCCCTCCACTTT. The V and J genes are TRBV5-1 and TRBJ1-6; D may be TRBD1 (6 bases). This CDR3 region has 15 residues. Trimming took 0 bases from V and 7 from J, leaving 11 bases between them. Germline CDR1 reads SGHRS; CDR2 reads YFSETQ.

The chain is built from TRBV10-3 and TRBJ2-7; 10 nucleotides agree with TRBD1. The CDR3 totals 14 residues. Germline-derived CDR1 and CDR2 are ENHRY and SYGVKD. V lost 9 bases and J lost 0; bases outside the gene matches: 5. The CDR3: CAIQGQGTSYEQYF. The CDR3 DNA reads TGTGCCATTCAGGGACAGGGGACCTCCTACGAGCAGTACTTC.

This clonotype was observed at least ten times. The chain carries TRBV9 and TRBJ1-2, with TRBD1 identical over 9 bases. Germline lookup yields CDR1 SGDLS and CDR2 YYNGEE. This CDR3 has 15 residues. V lost 4 bases and J lost 3; bases outside the gene matches: 7. The CDR3 nucleotides read TGTGCCAGCAGCCCCCACCGGACAGGGGACTATGGCTACACCTTC. This encodes CASSPHRTGDYGYTF.

This clonotype was detected many times. The V call is TRBV7-7, the J call TRBJ1-6; D ambiguous. Germline lookup yields CDR1 SSHAT and CDR2 FNYEAQ (reference sequence). The length of the CDR3 is 13 residues. Trimming took off 1 base at V and 9 bases at J, with 7 bases between the two ends. CDR3 residues: CASSLDRGSPLHF. CDR3 sequence (DNA): TGTGCCAGCAGCTTAGATCGCGGTTCACCCCTCCACTTT.

This clonotype has at least ten counts. The V call is TRBV5-1, the J call TRBJ2-5; no clear D gene. V shed 4 bases and J shed 4 bases, with 11 bases lying between them. CDR3 length: 13 residues. Germline V CDR1 and CDR2: SGHRS, YFSETQ. The CDR3 region is CASSLQSGETQYF. In DNA form, the CDR3 reads TGCGCCAGCAGCCTCCAGTCTGGAGAGACCCAGTACTTC.